The present T cell receptor (beta chain) was sequenced within a study of shared clonotypes between healthy human individuals. Study-level findings and limits: Represented diversity, genetic and exposure-history alike, was limited by few donors.

Nashville, Tennessee was home to all donors, who were Caucasian adults. Into CD45RA+ naive and CD45RA-negative memory subsets, the CD4+ cells were split. Using approximately 200 ng DNA, around 30,000 T cell genomes, the sorted-subset replicate PCRs were run. Assay used: immunoSEQ multiplex PCR; TCRdb lists only in-frame clones, some missing. The sample lists under 850,000 clones; over 60% were seen once. Germline V gene sequence: CDR1 SGHDT, CDR2 YYEEEE. The CDR3 runs 15 residues. V lost 2 bases and J lost 4, with 16 bases in between. This clone came up once. Its antigen is not known. The receptor was derived from a woman aged 25 to 45 in good health. V and J are TRBV5-6 and TRBJ2-7; TRBD1 might be the D (6 bases). Sequenced sample: memory CD4+ T cells sorted from blood. Indicated subset: CD45RA-negative fraction. CDR3 amino acids: CASSLRGFRSYEQYF. The CDR3 DNA reads as TGTGCCAGCAGCTTAAGGGGGTTTCGGTCGTACGAGCAGTACTTC.